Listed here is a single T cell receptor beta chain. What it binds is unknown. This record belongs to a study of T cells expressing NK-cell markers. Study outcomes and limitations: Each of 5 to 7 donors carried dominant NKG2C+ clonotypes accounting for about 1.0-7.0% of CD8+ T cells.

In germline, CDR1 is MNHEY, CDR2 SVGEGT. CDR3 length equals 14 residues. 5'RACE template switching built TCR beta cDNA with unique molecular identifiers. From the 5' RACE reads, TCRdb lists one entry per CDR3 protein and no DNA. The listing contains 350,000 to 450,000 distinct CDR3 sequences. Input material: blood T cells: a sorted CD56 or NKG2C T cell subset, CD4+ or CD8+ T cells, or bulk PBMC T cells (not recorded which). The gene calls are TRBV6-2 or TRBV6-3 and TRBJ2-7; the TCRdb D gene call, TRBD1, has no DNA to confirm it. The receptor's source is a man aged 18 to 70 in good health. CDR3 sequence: CASSRNRITYEQYF.